The sequence of this TCR beta chain was determined in a study of cytomegalovirus exposure and HLA in healthy donors. This CDR3 contains 18 residues. Germline CDR1 reads LGHNA; CDR2 reads YSLEER. J gave up 0 bases and V 3 bases, and 12 bases lay outside the gene matches. As for this clone: Its antigen is unidentified.

The assay was immunoSEQ multiplex PCR, and TCRdb's table has in-frame clones only and misses some. In the table there are 300,000 to 350,000 clones, roughly 90% of which are singletons. Study-wide results and caveats: Cytomegalovirus status, reportedly, was diagnosed with high specificity and sensitivity by the classifier. In vitro testing confirmed three CMV-associated chains as specific for CMV antigens. First-cohort TCR clusters tended to co-occur in the roughly 120 validation repertoires, a later analysis found.

The source is a man between 25 and 39 years old in good health and CMV-seronegative. Material for sequencing was PBMCs. The rearrangement joins TRBV4-3 to TRBJ1-1; the match to TRBD1 covers 8 bases. The CDR3 nucleotides read TGCGCCAGCAGCCATGCTCAGGGGGCGCGTCCCTTGAACACTGAAGCTTTCTTT. This sequence encodes CASSHAQGARPLNTEAFF.